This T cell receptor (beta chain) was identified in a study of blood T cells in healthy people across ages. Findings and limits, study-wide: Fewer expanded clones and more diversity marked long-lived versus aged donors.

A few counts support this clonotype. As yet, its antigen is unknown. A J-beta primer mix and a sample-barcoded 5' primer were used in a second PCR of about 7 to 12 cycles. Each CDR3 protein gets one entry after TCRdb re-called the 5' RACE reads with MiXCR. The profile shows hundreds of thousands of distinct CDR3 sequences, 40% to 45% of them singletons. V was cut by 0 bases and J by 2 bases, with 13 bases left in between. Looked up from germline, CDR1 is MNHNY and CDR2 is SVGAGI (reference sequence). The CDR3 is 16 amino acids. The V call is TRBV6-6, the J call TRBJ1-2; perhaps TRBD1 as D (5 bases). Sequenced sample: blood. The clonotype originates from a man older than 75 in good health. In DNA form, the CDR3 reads TGTGCCAGCAGTTACTCGACGGTGGGGCGAAACTATGGCTACACCTTC. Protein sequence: CASSYSTVGRNYGYTF.